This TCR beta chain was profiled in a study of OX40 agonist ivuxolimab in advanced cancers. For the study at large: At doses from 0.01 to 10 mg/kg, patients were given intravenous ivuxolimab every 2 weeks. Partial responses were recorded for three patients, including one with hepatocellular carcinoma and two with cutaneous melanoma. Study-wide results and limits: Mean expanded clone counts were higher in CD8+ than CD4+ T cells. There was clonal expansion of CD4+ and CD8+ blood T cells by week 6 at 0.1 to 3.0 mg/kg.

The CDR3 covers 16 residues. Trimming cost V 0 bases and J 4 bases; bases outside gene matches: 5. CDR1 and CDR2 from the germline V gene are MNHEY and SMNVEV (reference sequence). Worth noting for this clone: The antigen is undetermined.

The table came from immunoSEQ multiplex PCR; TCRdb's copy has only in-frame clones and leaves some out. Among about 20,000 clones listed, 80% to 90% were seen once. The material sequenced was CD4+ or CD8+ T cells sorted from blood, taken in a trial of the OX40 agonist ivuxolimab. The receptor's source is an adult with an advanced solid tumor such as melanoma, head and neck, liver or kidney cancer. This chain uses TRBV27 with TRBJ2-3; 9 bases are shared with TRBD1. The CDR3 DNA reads TGTGCCAGCAGTTTATCTACAGGGGGCGCCTCAGATACGCAGTATTTT. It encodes CASSLSTGGASDTQYF.